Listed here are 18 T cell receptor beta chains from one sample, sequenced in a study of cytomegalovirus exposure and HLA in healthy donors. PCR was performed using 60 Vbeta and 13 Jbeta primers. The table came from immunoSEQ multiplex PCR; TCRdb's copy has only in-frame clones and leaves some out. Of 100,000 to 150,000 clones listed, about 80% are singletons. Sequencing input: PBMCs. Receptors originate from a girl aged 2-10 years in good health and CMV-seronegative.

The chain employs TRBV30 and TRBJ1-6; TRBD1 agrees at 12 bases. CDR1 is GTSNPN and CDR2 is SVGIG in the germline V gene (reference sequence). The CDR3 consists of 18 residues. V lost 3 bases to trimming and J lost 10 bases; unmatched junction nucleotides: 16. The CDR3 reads CAWRRQIGTGGAESPLHF. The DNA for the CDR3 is TGTGCCTGGAGGAGACAAATCGGGACAGGGGGCGCGGAGTCACCCCTCCACTTT.

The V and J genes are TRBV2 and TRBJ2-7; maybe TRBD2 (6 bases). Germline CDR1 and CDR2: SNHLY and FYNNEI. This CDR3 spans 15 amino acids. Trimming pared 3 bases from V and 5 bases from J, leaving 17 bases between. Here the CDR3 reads CASSEAGPTLDEQYF. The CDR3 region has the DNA TGTGCCAGCAGTGAGGCGGGGCCAACCCTAGACGAGCAGTACTTC.

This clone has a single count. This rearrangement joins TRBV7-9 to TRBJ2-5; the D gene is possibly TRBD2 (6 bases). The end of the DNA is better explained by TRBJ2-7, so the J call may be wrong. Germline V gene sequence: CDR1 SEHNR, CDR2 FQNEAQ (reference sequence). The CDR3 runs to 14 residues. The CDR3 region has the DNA TGTGCCAGCAGCTTAGCTGCGGGGATAAGCGAGCAGTACTTC. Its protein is CASSLAAGISEQYF.

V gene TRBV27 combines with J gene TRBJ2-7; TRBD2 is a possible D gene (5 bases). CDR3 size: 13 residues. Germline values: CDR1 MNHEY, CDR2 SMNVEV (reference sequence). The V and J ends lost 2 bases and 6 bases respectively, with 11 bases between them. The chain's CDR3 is CASSLIPGVEQYF. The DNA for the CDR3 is TGTGCCAGCAGTTTAATCCCCGGGGTCGAGCAGTACTTC.

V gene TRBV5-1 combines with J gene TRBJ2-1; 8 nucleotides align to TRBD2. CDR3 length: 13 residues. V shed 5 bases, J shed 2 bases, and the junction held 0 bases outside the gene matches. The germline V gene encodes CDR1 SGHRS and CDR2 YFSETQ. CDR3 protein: CASRAGAYNEQFF. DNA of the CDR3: TGCGCCAGCAGAGCGGGAGCCTACAATGAGCAGTTCTTC. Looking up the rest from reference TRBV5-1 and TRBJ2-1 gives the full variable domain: KAGVTQTPRYLIKTRGQQVTLSCSPISGHRSVSWYQQTPGQGLQFLFEYFSETQRNKGNFPGRFSGRQFSNSRSEMNVSTLELGDSALYLCASRAGAYNEQFFGPGTRLTVL.

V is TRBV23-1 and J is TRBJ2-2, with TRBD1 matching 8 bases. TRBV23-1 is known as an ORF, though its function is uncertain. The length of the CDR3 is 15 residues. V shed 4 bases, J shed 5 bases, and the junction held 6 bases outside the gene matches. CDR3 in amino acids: CASSRQGLKTGELFF. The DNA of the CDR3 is TGCGCCAGCAGTCGACAGGGGTTGAAGACCGGGGAGCTGTTTTTT.

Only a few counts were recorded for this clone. The CDR3 nucleotides read TGTGCCAGTAGACAGGGCTCCTACGAGCAGTACTTC. Protein product: CASRQGSYEQYF. The chain recombines TRBV19 with TRBJ2-7; D may be TRBD1 (6 bases). The CDR3 covers 12 residues. Trimming took 6 bases from V and 0 from J, leaving 6 bases between them. Germline-derived CDR1 and CDR2 are LNHDA and SQIVND (reference sequence).

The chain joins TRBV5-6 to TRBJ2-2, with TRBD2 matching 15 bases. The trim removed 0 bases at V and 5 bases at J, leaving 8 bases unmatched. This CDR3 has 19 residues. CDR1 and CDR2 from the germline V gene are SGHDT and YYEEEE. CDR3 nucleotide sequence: TGTGCCAGCAGCTTGGGGACTAGCGGGGGGGCATATTTGACCGGGGAGCTGTTTTTT. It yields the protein CASSLGTSGGAYLTGELFF.

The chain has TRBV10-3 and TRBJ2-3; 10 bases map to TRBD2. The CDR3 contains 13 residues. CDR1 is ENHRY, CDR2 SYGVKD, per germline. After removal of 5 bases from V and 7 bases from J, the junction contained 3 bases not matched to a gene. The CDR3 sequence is CAISSGGEYTQYF. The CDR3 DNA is TGTGCCATCAGTAGCGGGGGGGAATATACGCAGTATTTT.

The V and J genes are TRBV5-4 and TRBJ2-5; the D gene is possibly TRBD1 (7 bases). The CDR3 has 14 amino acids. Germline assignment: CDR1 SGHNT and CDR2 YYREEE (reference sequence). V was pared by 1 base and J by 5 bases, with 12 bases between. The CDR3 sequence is CASSLTGAGETQYF. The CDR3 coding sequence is TGTGCCAGCAGCTTGACAGGGGCGGGGGAGACCCAGTACTTC.

CDR3 loop: CASSEAGQGHSPLHF. The CDR3 DNA sequence: TGTGCCAGCAGTGAAGCGGGACAGGGACATTCACCCCTCCACTTT. The chain carries TRBV6-1 and TRBJ1-6; 9 nucleotides line up with TRBD1. This CDR3 has 15 amino acids. Germline assignment: CDR1 MNHNS and CDR2 SASEGT. The V segment lost 0 bases and the J segment 8 bases; nucleotides outside the gene matches: 2.

The CDR3 here is CAWSSPGQYNSPLHF. Here the CDR3 DNA reads TGTGCCTGGAGCTCTCCGGGACAGTATAATTCACCCCTCCACTTT. V is TRBV30 and J is TRBJ1-6, with 7 bases identical to TRBD1. This CDR3 is built from 15 residues. V lost 3 bases and J lost 4; bases outside the gene matches: 6. Germline V CDR1 and CDR2: GTSNPN, SVGIG (reference sequence).

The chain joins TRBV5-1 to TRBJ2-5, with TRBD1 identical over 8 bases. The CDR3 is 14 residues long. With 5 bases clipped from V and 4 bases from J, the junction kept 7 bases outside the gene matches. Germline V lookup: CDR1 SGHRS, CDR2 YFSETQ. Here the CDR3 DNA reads TGCGCCAGCAGTGCAGGGGGCCGAACAGAGACCCAGTACTTC. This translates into CASSAGGRTETQYF.

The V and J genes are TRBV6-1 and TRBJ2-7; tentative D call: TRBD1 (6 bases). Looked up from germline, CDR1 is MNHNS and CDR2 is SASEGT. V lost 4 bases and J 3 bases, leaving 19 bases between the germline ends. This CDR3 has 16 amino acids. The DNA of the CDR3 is TGTGCCAGCAGTGTAGATCTCCAGGGGAATTTCTACGAGCAGTACTTC. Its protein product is CASSVDLQGNFYEQYF.

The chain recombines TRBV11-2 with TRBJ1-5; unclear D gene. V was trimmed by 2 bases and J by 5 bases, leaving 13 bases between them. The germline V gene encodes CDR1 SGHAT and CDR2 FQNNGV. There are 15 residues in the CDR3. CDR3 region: CASSLHSGLDQPQHF. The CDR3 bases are TGTGCCAGCAGCTTACATTCGGGGTTGGATCAGCCCCAGCATTTT.

DNA of the CDR3: TGTGCCAGCAGCTTTTGGCAGCGCTCTAACTATGGCTACACCTTC. Translated, it gives CASSFWQRSNYGYTF. J is TRBJ1-2 and V is TRBV7-9, with no clear D. The CDR3 runs to 15 residues. The V and J ends lost 3 bases and 0 bases respectively, with 11 bases between them. CDR1 and CDR2 (germline): SEHNR, FQNEAQ (reference sequence). The full variable domain, with the rest looked up from reference TRBV7-9 and TRBJ1-2, is DTGVSQNPRHKITKRGQNVTFRCDPISEHNRLYWYRQTLGQGPEFLTYFQNEAQLEKSRLLSDRFSAERPKGSFSTLEIQRTEQGDSAMYLCASSFWQRSNYGYTFGSGTRLTVV.

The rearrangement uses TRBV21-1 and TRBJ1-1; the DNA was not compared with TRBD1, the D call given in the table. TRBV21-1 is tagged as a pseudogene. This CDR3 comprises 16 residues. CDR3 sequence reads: CASSKAQGTMNTEAFF. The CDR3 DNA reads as TGTGCCAGCAGCAAAGCCCAGGGGACGATGAACACTGAAGCTTTCTTT.

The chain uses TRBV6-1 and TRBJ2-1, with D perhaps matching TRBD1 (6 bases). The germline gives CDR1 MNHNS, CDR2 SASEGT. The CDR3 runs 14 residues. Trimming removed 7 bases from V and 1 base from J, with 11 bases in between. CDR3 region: CASNQDSSYNEQFF. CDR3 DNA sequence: TGTGCCAGCAACCAGGACAGTTCCTACAATGAGCAGTTCTTC.